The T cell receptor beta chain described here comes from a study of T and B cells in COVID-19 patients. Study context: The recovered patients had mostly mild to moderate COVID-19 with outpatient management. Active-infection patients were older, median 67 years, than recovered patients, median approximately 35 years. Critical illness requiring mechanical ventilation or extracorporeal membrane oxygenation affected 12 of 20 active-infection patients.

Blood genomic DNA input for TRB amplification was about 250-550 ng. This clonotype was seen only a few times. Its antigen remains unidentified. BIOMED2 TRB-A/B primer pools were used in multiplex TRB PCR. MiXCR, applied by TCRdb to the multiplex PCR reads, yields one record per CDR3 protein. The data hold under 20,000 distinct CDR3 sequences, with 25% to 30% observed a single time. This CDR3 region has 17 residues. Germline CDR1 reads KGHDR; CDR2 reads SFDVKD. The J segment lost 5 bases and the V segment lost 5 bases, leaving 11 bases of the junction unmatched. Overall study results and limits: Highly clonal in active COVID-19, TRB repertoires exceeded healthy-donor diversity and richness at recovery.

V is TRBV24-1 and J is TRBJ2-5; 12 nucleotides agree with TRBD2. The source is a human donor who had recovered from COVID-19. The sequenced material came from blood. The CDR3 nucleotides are TGTGCCACCAGTGCAAGAGGACTAGCGGGGTCCCTGGAGACCCAGTACTTC. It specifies CATSARGLAGSLETQYF.